The rows below give T cell receptor beta chains drawn from one sample of a study of T and B cells in COVID-19 patients. TCRdb reprocessed the multiplex PCR reads via MiXCR and lists one record per CDR3 protein. The sample consists of 4,500 to 5,000 distinct CDR3 sequences, roughly 33% of them appearing once. The sequenced sample was blood. These receptors originate from a human donor who had recovered from COVID-19. Both conserved end residues are part of each CDR3. Each record gives: clone size, D gene, J gene, V gene, CDR3 DNA, CDR3 protein. The D gene is left open where the match is weak. The listing skips clone size in some rows; elsewhere it reads once, few, many or a size class.

abundance: NA; d_gene: NA; j_gene: TRBJ1-1; v_gene: TRBV5-4; CDR3nt: TGTGCCAGCAGCGGGGGCAGGGTCTACACTGAAGCTTTCTTT; CDR3aa: CASSGGRVYTEAFF
abundance: NA; d_gene: TRBD1; j_gene: TRBJ1-5; v_gene: TRBV30; CDR3nt: TGTGCTCAAAGTGAGGGGGCAGGGCGCAATCAGCCCCAGCATTTT; CDR3aa: CAQSEGAGRNQPQHF
abundance: few; d_gene: TRBD2; j_gene: TRBJ2-7; v_gene: TRBV5-4; CDR3nt: TGTGCCAGCAGCTTGGGTCCGGGGGGCTACGAGCAGTACTTC; CDR3aa: CASSLGPGGYEQYF
abundance: medium-sized; d_gene: TRBD2; j_gene: TRBJ2-7; v_gene: TRBV29-1; CDR3nt: TGCAGCGTCCGAAGTTGGGGGGGGGTGAGAGCCTACGAGCAGTACTTC; CDR3aa: CSVRSWGGVRAYEQYF
abundance: NA; d_gene: TRBD2; j_gene: TRBJ2-1; v_gene: TRBV11-1; CDR3nt: TGTGCCAGCAGCTACGCGGGAGAAGCCCTTCCTGAGCAGTTCTTC; CDR3aa: CASSYAGEALPEQFF
abundance: NA; d_gene: NA; j_gene: TRBJ1-2; v_gene: TRBV27; CDR3nt: TGTGCCAGCAGTTTTTTTGGGGGTCCGACTGCCGTCTACACCTTC; CDR3aa: CASSFFGGPTAVYTF
abundance: medium-sized; d_gene: TRBD2; j_gene: TRBJ2-7; v_gene: TRBV19; CDR3nt: TGTGCCAGTAGTGCCCGGACTAGCCCGGGAGGACCCTACGAGCAGTACTTC; CDR3aa: CASSARTSPGGPYEQYF
abundance: NA; d_gene: TRBD1; j_gene: TRBJ1-4; v_gene: TRBV5-6; CDR3nt: TGTGCCAGCAGCTTGGCACAGGGGGCCCTCGAAAAACTGTTTTTT; CDR3aa: CASSLAQGALEKLFF
abundance: few; d_gene: TRBD1; j_gene: TRBJ2-7; v_gene: TRBV27; CDR3nt: TGTGCCAGCAGTTCCAGGGGGCTGAGCTCCTACGAGCAGTACTTC; CDR3aa: CASSSRGLSSYEQYF
abundance: few; d_gene: NA; j_gene: TRBJ2-7; v_gene: TRBV4-2; CDR3nt: TGTGCCAGCAGCCAAGATCTGGGGGCGCCTAGCTCCGAGCAGTACTTC; CDR3aa: CASSQDLGAPSSEQYF
abundance: once; d_gene: TRBD1; j_gene: TRBJ1-1; v_gene: TRBV19; CDR3nt: TGTGCCAGTAGTGCTAGGGACAGAATCGCCCCTGAAGCTTTCTTT; CDR3aa: CASSARDRIAPEAFF
abundance: medium-sized; d_gene: NA; j_gene: TRBJ2-1; v_gene: TRBV6-5; CDR3nt: TGTGCCAGCGAGGGAGACAACAATGAGCAGTTCTTC; CDR3aa: CASEGDNNEQFF
abundance: few; d_gene: NA; j_gene: TRBJ1-4; v_gene: TRBV12-3/TRBV12-4; CDR3nt: TGTGCCAGCAGTTTTTTCGGGGGGCGCGCGGAACTGTTTTTT; CDR3aa: CASSFFGGRAELFF
abundance: NA; d_gene: NA; j_gene: TRBJ1-3; v_gene: TRBV12-3/TRBV12-4; CDR3nt: TGTGCTAGTGGTCCCAGCGGCCTAACTGGAAACACCATATATTTT; CDR3aa: CASGPSGLTGNTIYF